A single T cell receptor beta chain is shown here with its context. Libraries were prepared by immunoSEQ multiplex PCR; TCRdb keeps only in-frame clonotypes and omits some of them. The sample lists roughly 92,000 clones, 85% to 90% occurring once. Trimming took 4 bases from V and 4 from J, leaving 22 bases between them. CDR1 and CDR2 (germline): SGHAT, FQNNGV. The CDR3 covers 17 residues. This sample was taken from a study of control samples from healthy donors and cancer patients. The TCR comes from a woman aged 55-69 years in good health. The chain is built from TRBV11-2 and TRBJ1-2; a weak D match, TRBD1 (6 bases). The sequenced sample was blood. This CDR3 reads CASSSRDDPEGGYGYTF. CDR3 nucleotide sequence: TGTGCCAGCAGCTCCCGGGACGACCCGGAGGGGGGCTATGGCTACACCTTC.